Presented here are 13 T cell receptor beta chains from one specimen sequenced in a study of blood T cell repertoires in COVID-19. The method was immunoSEQ multiplex PCR; TCRdb's version includes in-frame clones alone and lacks a portion of them. The sample records some 74,000 clones, about four fifths being singletons. The sample consisted of peripheral blood. The receptors derive from an elderly woman with active or convalescent COVID-19.

The chain uses TRBV5-4 and TRBJ1-6; tentative D call: TRBD1 (6 bases). The CDR3 sequence is 16 residues long. Germline assignment: CDR1 SGHNT and CDR2 YYREEE (reference sequence). V was shortened by 4 bases and J by 0 bases, with 11 bases between the two germline ends. The CDR3 DNA reads TGTGCCAGCAGCGAGGACAGTAGCTCCTATAATTCACCCCTCCACTTT. It translates to CASSEDSSSYNSPLHF. Based on the CDR3 plus reference TRBV5-4 and TRBJ1-6, the full variable domain is ETGVTQSPTHLIKTRGQQVTLRCSSQSGHNTVSWYQQALGQGPQFIFQYYREEENGRGNFPPRFSGLQFPNYSSELNVNALELDDSALYLCASSEDSSSYNSPLHFGNGTRLTVT.

The chain uses TRBV28 and TRBJ2-5; D call uncertain. The CDR3 runs to 13 residues. Germline assignment: CDR1 MDHEN and CDR2 SYDVKM. Deletions cut 9 bases from V and 5 bases from J, with 16 bases between. The CDR3 nucleotides read TGTGCCAGTCACTCAAGGTCCGGGGAGACCCAGTACTTC. This gives the protein CASHSRSGETQYF. Based on the CDR3 plus reference TRBV28 and TRBJ2-5, the full variable domain is DVKVTQSSRYLVKRTGEKVFLECVQDMDHENMFWYRQDPGLGLRLIYFSYDVKMKEKGDIPEGYSVSREKKERFSLILESASTNQTSMYLCASHSRSGETQYFGPGTRLLVL.

The table lists this clone with a few counts. The rearrangement uses TRBV28 and TRBJ1-5; D gene ambiguous. CDR3 length: 15 amino acids. CDR1 and CDR2 (germline): MDHEN, SYDVKM. Trimming left V 2 bases short and J 1 base short, with 9 bases between. The CDR3 DNA reads TGTGCCAGCAGTTTACCTAGGATGAGCAATCAGCCCCAGCATTTT. Translated: CASSLPRMSNQPQHF.

The J gene is TRBJ2-2, the V gene TRBV7-3, with TRBD1 matching over 8 bases. The germline V gene has CDR1 SGHTA and CDR2 FQGTGA. The CDR3 is 14 residues long. Trimming removed 5 bases from V and 9 bases from J; junction bases left unmatched: 8. Written as DNA, the CDR3 is TGTGCCAGCAGCCTAGGACAGGGTGGCCGGGAGCTGTTTTTT. Amino acids: CASSLGQGGRELFF.

The chain combines TRBV7-9 with TRBJ2-7; D is undetermined. Trimming left V 4 bases short and J 3 bases short, with 13 bases between. CDR1 SEHNR and CDR2 FQNEAQ come from the germline V gene (reference sequence). The CDR3 totals 14 residues. The CDR3 nucleotides are TGTGCCAGCAGCTGGCCTCAGGATTTCTACGAGCAGTACTTC. Encoded protein: CASSWPQDFYEQYF.

The chain has TRBV4-1 and TRBJ1-1, with 10 positions matching TRBD1. This CDR3 has 16 residues. The V gene's germline CDR1 is MGHRA and CDR2 YSYEKL. The junction had 6 bases not matched to a gene; V was cut back by 0 bases and J by 5 bases. The CDR3 sequence: CASSQDRTGGKTEAFF. The CDR3 coding sequence is TGCGCCAGCAGCCAAGATAGGACAGGGGGAAAAACTGAAGCTTTCTTT.

The chain is built from TRBV2 and TRBJ2-7, with 7 bases that match TRBD2. Looked up from germline, CDR1 is SNHLY and CDR2 is FYNNEI. The CDR3 has 15 residues. Trimming took 5 bases from V and 2 from J; bases not matched to a gene: 9. CDR3 in amino acids: CASSPRASGPYEQYF. DNA of the CDR3: TGTGCCAGCAGTCCTCGGGCTAGCGGTCCCTACGAGCAGTACTTC. Drawing the rest from reference TRBV2 and TRBJ2-7, the complete variable domain is EPEVTQTPSHQVTQMGQEVILRCVPISNHLYFYWYRQILGQKVEFLVSFYNNEISEKSEIFDDQFSVERPDGSNFTLKIRSTKLEDSAMYFCASSPRASGPYEQYFGPGTRLTVT.

Here the CDR3 reads CASSLGLGGVRPNEKLFF. DNA for the CDR3: TGTGCCAGCAGTTTAGGTTTGGGGGGAGTTCGGCCTAATGAAAAACTGTTTTTT. The V gene is TRBV28, the J gene TRBJ1-4; tentative D call: TRBD1 (5 bases). Trimming shortened V by 2 bases and J by 3 bases, and 19 bases separated the two germline ends. Germline lookup yields CDR1 MDHEN and CDR2 SYDVKM. This CDR3 region has 18 residues.

In its sample, this clone was seen a few times. This chain connects TRBV7-2 to TRBJ2-2; weak D call: TRBD2 (6 bases). V lost 5 bases, J lost 3 bases, and 13 bases lay in between. The CDR3 covers 15 residues. CDR1 is SGHTA, CDR2 FQGNSA, per germline. The CDR3 reads CASSELALDTGELFF. The CDR3 DNA follows: TGTGCCAGCAGCGAGCTAGCGCTGGACACCGGGGAGCTGTTTTTT.

V usage is TRBV5-4 and J usage is TRBJ2-2; 11 nucleotides agree with TRBD2. CDR3 length: 16 amino acids. J was trimmed by 0 bases and V by 4 bases; bases with no gene match: 2. Looked up from germline, CDR1 is SGHNT and CDR2 is YYREEE (reference sequence). This CDR3 reads CASSPGLAANTGELFF. The CDR3 nucleotides read TGTGCCAGCAGCCCGGGACTAGCGGCGAACACCGGGGAGCTGTTTTTT.

This rearrangement joins TRBV5-1 to TRBJ2-5; 9 bases are shared with TRBD1. Trimming at V came to 4 bases and at J to 3 bases, leaving 10 bases not matched to a gene. CDR1 and CDR2 from the germline V gene are SGHRS and YFSETQ. This CDR3 comprises 16 residues. The CDR3 DNA reads TGCGCCAGCAGCCTCAGGACAGGGGACAAGGAAGAGACCCAGTACTTC. Its protein product is CASSLRTGDKEETQYF. The whole variable domain, remainder taken from reference TRBV5-1 and TRBJ2-5, is KAGVTQTPRYLIKTRGQQVTLSCSPISGHRSVSWYQQTPGQGLQFLFEYFSETQRNKGNFPGRFSGRQFSNSRSEMNVSTLELGDSALYLCASSLRTGDKEETQYFGPGTRLLVL.

The rearrangement links TRBV30 to TRBJ2-2; 12 nucleotides align to TRBD2. The CDR3 is 16 amino acids. Germline CDR1 and CDR2: GTSNPN and SVGIG (reference sequence). Trimming took 5 bases from V and 6 from J; bases not matched to a gene: 10. The CDR3 loop reads CAWGPPGLAGAGELFF. CDR3 sequence (DNA): TGTGCCTGGGGGCCCCCGGGACTAGCGGGTGCCGGGGAGCTGTTTTTT.

This clone was picked up a small number of times. The chain couples TRBV30 to TRBJ1-2; TRBD1 agrees at 10 bases. The junction had 6 bases not matched to a gene; V was cut back by 0 bases and J by 5 bases. The CDR3 is made up of 15 amino acids. Germline V gene sequence: CDR1 GTSNPN, CDR2 SVGIG (reference sequence). CDR3 nucleotide sequence: TGTGCCTGGAGTGTGGGGACAGGGGATGGGTATGGCTACACCTTC. The encoded protein is CAWSVGTGDGYGYTF.